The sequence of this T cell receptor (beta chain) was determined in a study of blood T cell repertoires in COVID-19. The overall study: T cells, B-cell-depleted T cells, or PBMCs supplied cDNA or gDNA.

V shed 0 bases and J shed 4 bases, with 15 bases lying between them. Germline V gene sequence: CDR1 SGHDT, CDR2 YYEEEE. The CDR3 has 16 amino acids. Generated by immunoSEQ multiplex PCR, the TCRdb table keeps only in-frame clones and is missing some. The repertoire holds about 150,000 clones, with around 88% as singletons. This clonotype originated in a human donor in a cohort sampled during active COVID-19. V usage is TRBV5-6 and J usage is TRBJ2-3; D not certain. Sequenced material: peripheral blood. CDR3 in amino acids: CASSLAGSWQADTQYF. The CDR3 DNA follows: TGTGCCAGCAGCTTGGCTGGGTCCTGGCAGGCAGATACGCAGTATTTT.